One sample yielded the 28 T cell receptor beta chains listed below, sequenced in a study of cytomegalovirus exposure and HLA in healthy donors. PCR employed 60 Vbeta and 13 Jbeta primers. Clones were sequenced by immunoSEQ multiplex PCR, and TCRdb holds only the in-frame ones, with some missing. The table records about 160,000 clones, 65% to 85% of them present only once. Sequencing was carried out using PBMCs. These receptors originate from a male donor in good health and CMV-seropositive.

The rearrangement joins TRBV28 to TRBJ2-7; tentative D call: TRBD1 (6 bases). This CDR3 spans 13 amino acids. V lost 3 bases to trimming and J lost 3 bases, with 9 bases between them. Germline assignment: CDR1 MDHEN and CDR2 SYDVKM. CDR3 in amino acids: CASSLDSNYEQYF. CDR3 nucleotide sequence: TGTGCCAGCAGTTTGGACAGTAACTACGAGCAGTACTTC.

This clone was seen more than once but under ten times. V gene TRBV6-5 combines with J gene TRBJ1-6, with D possibly being TRBD1 (5 bases). Germline V gene lookup returns CDR1 MNHEY and CDR2 SVGAGI. Trimming stripped 6 bases from V and 13 bases from J, with 22 bases between. This CDR3 contains 15 residues. The CDR3 loop reads CASRLDSPGSLPLHF. In nucleotides, the CDR3 is TGTGCCAGCAGGCTAGACAGTCCCGGGAGCCTCCCCCTCCACTTT.

This sequence joins TRBV18 and TRBJ2-5; the D gene is possibly TRBD1 (6 bases). Germline loops: CDR1 KGHSH, CDR2 LQKENI. The CDR3 totals 15 residues. Between the trimmed V and J ends, which lost 0 bases and 4 bases, there was a span of 12 bases. Written as DNA, the CDR3 is TGTGCCAGCTCACCACCGCCAGGGGAGAGAGAGACCCAGTACTTC. Its protein product is CASSPPPGERETQYF.

The chain recombines TRBV15 with TRBJ2-1; 14 positions match TRBD2. Trimming took 5 bases from V and 3 from J; bases not matched to a gene: 9. The CDR3 spans 18 residues. CDR1 and CDR2 (germline): LNHNV, YYDKDF (reference sequence). The CDR3 reads CATSPMGLAGESYNEQFF. In DNA form, the CDR3 reads TGTGCCACCAGCCCAATGGGACTAGCGGGGGAAAGCTACAATGAGCAGTTCTTC.

The chain joins TRBV9 to TRBJ2-2; D gene unclear. CDR1 is SGDLS and CDR2 is YYNGEE in the germline V gene. This CDR3 has 20 residues. V lost 0 bases to trimming and J lost 0 bases, with 21 bases between them. The CDR3: CASSVVPADNQRANTGELFF. CDR3 bases: TGTGCCAGCAGCGTAGTCCCCGCAGACAACCAACGTGCGAACACCGGGGAGCTGTTTTTT.

This clone was counted a few times. The chain uses TRBV13 and TRBJ1-2; a weak D match, TRBD1 (6 bases). CDR1 and CDR2 (germline): PRHDT, FYEKMQ (reference sequence). V was trimmed by 5 bases and J by 5 bases, leaving 15 bases between them. This CDR3 has 14 residues. The CDR3 coding sequence is TGTGCCAGCAGCCCGGGACACATGTTTTATGGCTACACCTTC. Its protein product is CASSPGHMFYGYTF.

The rearrangement links TRBV18 to TRBJ1-5; D perhaps matches TRBD1 (5 bases). V was cut by 3 bases and J by 7 bases, with 13 bases left in between. The CDR3 is made up of 14 amino acids. Germline V lookup: CDR1 KGHSH, CDR2 LQKENI. In nucleotides, the CDR3 is TGTGCCAGCTCACCTGGGGGGATCGGACAGCCCCAGCATTTT. This encodes CASSPGGIGQPQHF. Full variable domain (rest looked up from reference TRBV18 and TRBJ1-5): NAGVMQNPRHLVRRRGQEARLRCSPMKGHSHVYWYRQLPEEGLKFMVYLQKENIIDESGMPKERFSAEFPKEGPSILRIQQVVRGDSAAYFCASSPGGIGQPQHFGDGTRLSIL.

The J gene is TRBJ1-5, the V gene TRBV15, with no clear D. The germline V gene encodes CDR1 LNHNV and CDR2 YYDKDF (reference sequence). Trimming left V 0 bases short and J 0 bases short, with 6 bases between. The CDR3 has 15 residues. For the CDR3, the DNA is TGTGCCACCAGCAGAGATTGGCATAGCAATCAGCCCCAGCATTTT. It yields the protein CATSRDWHSNQPQHF.

The J gene is TRBJ2-3, the V gene TRBV5-4; D remains unclear. The CDR3 extends over 13 amino acids. V gave up 2 bases and J gave up 4 bases, with 8 bases separating them. In germline, CDR1 is SGHNT, CDR2 YYREEE (reference sequence). CDR3 bases: TGTGCCAGCAGCTTCTCCTTCTCAGATACGCAGTATTTT. Amino acid sequence: CASSFSFSDTQYF.

The chain is built from TRBV4-2 and TRBJ2-5; 9 bases are a match to TRBD2. The CDR3 length is 14 residues. V shed 1 base and J 7 bases; nucleotides not matched to a gene: 4. Germline CDR1 and CDR2: LGHNA and YNFKEQ. The CDR3 sequence is CASSQGLAEGTQYF. CDR3 sequence (DNA): TGTGCCAGCAGCCAAGGACTAGCGGAAGGGACCCAGTACTTC.

The chain couples TRBV9 to TRBJ2-7; the D gene is possibly TRBD1 (5 bases). The V gene lost 4 bases and the J gene lost 4 bases, with 12 bases spanning the gap. CDR3 length: 13 amino acids. From germline, CDR1 is SGDLS and CDR2 YYNGEE. CDR3 DNA: TGTGCCAGCAGCCCCAAAGGGGCTTACGAGCAGTACTTC. Protein product: CASSPKGAYEQYF.

The V gene is TRBV28, the J gene TRBJ1-6; D unclear. Trimming took off 6 bases at V and 0 bases at J, with 12 bases between the two ends. Germline loops: CDR1 MDHEN, CDR2 SYDVKM. The CDR3 is 16 residues long. This chain's CDR3 is CASRRLGSSYNSPLHF. As DNA, the CDR3 is TGTGCCAGCAGACGCCTCGGGAGCTCCTATAATTCACCCCTCCACTTT.

A few counts support this clone. The chain carries TRBV6-5 and TRBJ2-7; D gene uncertain. Germline V gene data show CDR1 as MNHEY and CDR2 as SVGAGI. The CDR3 covers 14 residues. V lost 6 bases, J lost 0 bases, and 12 bases lay in between. The CDR3 nucleotides read TGTGCCAGCAGACTACTCTTGAGCTCCTACGAGCAGTACTTC. Protein product: CASRLLLSSYEQYF.

This chain connects TRBV7-2 to TRBJ2-6; perhaps TRBD2 as D (5 bases). Trimming removed 5 bases at V and 0 bases at J, with 8 bases between. Germline CDR1 and CDR2: SGHTA and FQGNSA. The CDR3 sequence is 15 residues long. CDR3 protein: CASSRGSSGANVLTF. The CDR3, as DNA: TGTGCCAGCAGCCGAGGGAGCTCTGGGGCCAACGTCCTGACTTTC.

This clone was detected only a few times. The genes are TRBV6-6 and TRBJ2-1; 9 bases match TRBD2. CDR1 MNHNY and CDR2 SVGAGI come from the germline V gene (reference sequence). After removal of 7 bases from V and 6 bases from J, the junction contained 10 bases not matched to a gene. The CDR3 totals 15 residues. This chain's CDR3 is CASTKRGTSLNEQFF. The CDR3 nucleotides read TGTGCCAGCACCAAAAGGGGGACTAGCCTCAATGAGCAGTTCTTC.

CDR3 sequence: CASVRERQIDTQYF. Written as DNA, the CDR3 is TGTGCCAGCGTCAGGGAACGGCAGATCGACACGCAGTATTTT. The rearrangement joins TRBV2 to TRBJ2-3; weak D call: TRBD1 (5 bases). Trimming left V 8 bases short and J 9 bases short, with 21 bases between. Germline CDR1 reads SNHLY; CDR2 reads FYNNEI. This CDR3 is 14 amino acids long.

The chain carries TRBV7-9 and TRBJ2-5, with unresolved D. The CDR3 loop spans 11 amino acids. V gave up 4 bases and J gave up 5 bases, with 5 bases separating them. Germline loops: CDR1 SEHNR, CDR2 FQNEAQ (reference sequence). The chain's CDR3 is CASSSRETQYF. CDR3 nucleotide sequence: TGTGCCAGCAGCTCCAGGGAGACCCAGTACTTC.

This rearrangement joins TRBV28 to TRBJ2-3, with 8 bases identical to TRBD2. The germline V gene has CDR1 MDHEN and CDR2 SYDVKM. This CDR3 contains 15 residues. V shed 6 bases, J shed 4 bases, and the junction held 9 bases outside the gene matches. The CDR3 region has the DNA TGTGCCAGCAGGGGAAGCGGGAGTTGGGCAGATACGCAGTATTTT. Its translation: CASRGSGSWADTQYF.

The rearrangement uses TRBV7-2 and TRBJ2-1, with 12 bases that match TRBD2. The trim removed 5 bases at V and 8 bases at J, leaving 4 bases unmatched. The CDR3 is 14 residues long. CDR1 and CDR2 (germline): SGHTA, FQGNSA. CDR3 bases: TGTGCCAGCAGCCCTAGCGGGAGGGCCTATGAGCAGTTCTTC. It codes for CASSPSGRAYEQFF.

The chain carries TRBV30 and TRBJ2-5; tentative D call: TRBD1 (7 bases). V dropped 0 bases and J dropped 4 bases, with 18 bases sitting between them. There are 16 residues in the CDR3. Germline V lookup: CDR1 GTSNPN, CDR2 SVGIG (reference sequence). DNA of the CDR3: TGTGCCTGGAGTGTAGGGTGGCGCAGGGGGGCAGAGACCCAGTACTTC. Its translation is CAWSVGWRRGAETQYF.

This clone has more than one count but fewer than ten. This sequence joins TRBV9 and TRBJ2-7; 7 positions agree with TRBD2. V gave up 0 bases and J gave up 5 bases; unmatched junction bases: 5. Looked up from germline, CDR1 is SGDLS and CDR2 is YYNGEE. The CDR3 is 14 residues long. The CDR3 sequence is CASSVALAVDEQYF. DNA of the CDR3: TGTGCCAGCAGCGTAGCGCTAGCGGTCGACGAGCAGTACTTC.

The chain couples TRBV6-1 to TRBJ2-5; TRBD1 might be the D (5 bases). The DNA end favors TRBJ2-7, so the J call may be wrong. CDR1 is MNHNS and CDR2 is SASEGT in the germline V gene. The CDR3 consists of 15 residues. CDR3 in DNA: TGTGCCAGCAGTGAATCGCCCAACAGGAGATACGAGCAGTACTTC. Translation: CASSESPNRRYEQYF.

This clone has more than one count but fewer than ten. V usage is TRBV28 and J usage is TRBJ2-7; D remains ambiguous. V lost 4 bases and J 2 bases, leaving 15 bases between the germline ends. Germline loops: CDR1 MDHEN, CDR2 SYDVKM. The length of the CDR3 is 15 residues. The CDR3: CASSSPPRLTYEQYF. CDR3 nucleotide sequence: TGTGCCAGCAGTTCCCCCCCCCGGTTGACCTACGAGCAGTACTTC.

Only one count was recorded for this clone. V gene TRBV6-4 combines with J gene TRBJ2-1; 10 bases fit TRBD2. The CDR3 is 16 residues long. J gave up 4 bases and V 5 bases, and 8 bases lay outside the gene matches. CDR1 and CDR2 (germline): MRHNA, SNTAGT. The CDR3 region has the DNA TGTGCCAGCAGTCCATTCCTAGCGGGGGCGTACAATGAGCAGTTCTTC. Translating gives CASSPFLAGAYNEQFF.

This chain's CDR3 is CASSLGQAIYEQYF. For the CDR3, the DNA is TGCGCCAGCAGCTTGGGACAGGCCATCTACGAGCAGTACTTC. The chain links TRBV5-1 to TRBJ2-7; tentatively, D is TRBD1 (6 bases). In germline, CDR1 is SGHRS, CDR2 YFSETQ. CDR3 size: 14 residues. V gave up 0 bases and J gave up 3 bases, with 10 bases separating them.

This clone has a handful of counts. The chain employs TRBV5-1 and TRBJ1-4, with D unclear. There are 14 residues in the CDR3. The germline gives CDR1 SGHRS, CDR2 YFSETQ. Trimming left V 4 bases short and J 8 bases short, with 15 bases between. CDR3 amino acids: CASSLGGIGEKLFF. The CDR3 nucleotides are TGCGCCAGCAGCCTGGGCGGGATTGGAGAAAAACTGTTTTTT.

The rearrangement links TRBV6-1 to TRBJ2-2, with D possibly TRBD2 on 6 matching bases. The germline gives CDR1 MNHNS, CDR2 SASEGT. The CDR3 sequence is 16 residues long. V lost 3 bases and J lost 0, with 11 bases in between. The CDR3 reads CASSDLASANTGELFF. In nucleotides, the CDR3 is TGTGCCAGCAGTGATTTGGCTAGCGCGAACACCGGGGAGCTGTTTTTT.

The chain is built from TRBV14 and TRBJ2-7; perhaps TRBD2 as D (6 bases). Looked up from germline, CDR1 is SGHDN and CDR2 is FVKESK. This CDR3 spans 16 amino acids. V was trimmed by 1 base and J by 4 bases, leaving 17 bases between them. CDR3 in amino acids: CASSQGRGVPPYEQYF. The CDR3 DNA reads TGTGCCAGCAGCCAAGGTCGCGGGGTCCCGCCGTACGAGCAGTACTTC.